The 20 T cell receptor beta chains listed next were all sequenced from one sample in a study of cytomegalovirus exposure and HLA in healthy donors. Both 60 Vbeta primers and 13 Jbeta primers went into the PCR. TCRdb's copy holds only in-frame clones and misses some; the assay was immunoSEQ multiplex PCR. The sample lists roughly 180,000 clones; 82% were seen once. Input material: PBMCs. The receptor source for this set is a male donor in good health and CMV-seronegative.

This clone was counted a few times. The chain couples TRBV14 to TRBJ1-2, with TRBD1 matching over 7 bases. V was pared by 1 base and J by 14 bases, with 10 bases of the junction left unmatched. Germline-derived CDR1 and CDR2 are SGHDN and FVKESK. The CDR3 runs to 13 residues. The CDR3 reads CASSQGGQGVATF. The CDR3 bases are TGTGCCAGCAGCCAAGGCGGGCAGGGGGTTGCTACCTTC.

The CDR3 DNA is TGTGCCAGCAGGGCTAAAAGAACAGGGGTTACAGATACGCAGTATTTT. It specifies CASRAKRTGVTDTQYF. V gene TRBV7-2 combines with J gene TRBJ2-3, with 7 bases that match TRBD1. Germline CDR1 reads SGHTA; CDR2 reads FQGNSA. The junction had 12 bases not matched to a gene; V was cut back by 6 bases and J by 3 bases. The CDR3 is made up of 16 amino acids. Using reference TRBV7-2 and TRBJ2-3 for the parts outside the CDR3, the full variable domain is GAGVSQSPSNKVTEKGKDVELRCDPISGHTALYWYRQSLGQGLEFLIYFQGNSAPDKSGLPSDRFSAERTGGSVSTLTIQRTQQEDSAVYLCASRAKRTGVTDTQYFGPGTRLTVL.

The table lists this clone with a few counts. The chain combines TRBV5-4 with TRBJ2-1; 13 positions match TRBD2. Germline V lookup: CDR1 SGHNT, CDR2 YYREEE (reference sequence). J gave up 8 bases and V 5 bases, and 16 bases lay outside the gene matches. This CDR3 contains 18 residues. The CDR3 DNA reads as TGTGCCAGCAGGCACTCCTCCGGGACTAGCGGGATGCTATATGAGCAGTTCTTC. Its protein product is CASRHSSGTSGMLYEQFF.

Concerning this clone itself: A read error may account for a junction end that differs from germline. The chain joins TRBV7-9 to TRBJ2-7; no reliable D call. The CDR3 extends over 12 amino acids. The germline gives CDR1 SEHNR, CDR2 FQNEAQ (reference sequence). The DNA for the CDR3 is TGTTCCAGCAGCTTATTGACTGCCGAGCAGTACTTC. Translated, it gives CSSSLLTAEQYF. The full variable domain, completed using reference TRBV7-9 and TRBJ2-7, is DTGVSQNPRHKITKRGQNVTFRCDPISEHNRLYWYRQTLGQGPEFLTYFQNEAQLEKSRLLSDRFSAERPKGSFSTLEIQRTEQGDSAMYLCSSSLLTAEQYFGPGTRLTVT.

The V call is TRBV6-6, the J call TRBJ2-1; 8 nucleotides line up with TRBD2. Germline trimming cut 6 bases from V and 3 bases from J; bases unmatched to any gene: 7. From germline, CDR1 is MNHNY and CDR2 SVGAGI (reference sequence). The CDR3 is 15 residues long. In nucleotides, the CDR3 is TGTGCCAGCAGCCCTCGGGGGGGCTTCTACAATGAGCAGTTCTTC. Protein: CASSPRGGFYNEQFF.

The sample holds one count of this clone. The rearrangement joins TRBV28 to TRBJ2-3, with D maybe TRBD1 (5 bases). V was cut by 5 bases and J by 4 bases, with 7 bases left in between. Germline CDR1 is MDHEN and CDR2 is SYDVKM. The CDR3 runs to 12 residues. The CDR3 sequence is CASSKTADTQYF. In nucleotides, the CDR3 is TGTGCCAGCAGTAAGACAGCAGATACGCAGTATTTT.

In this sample, this clone turned up a few times. This chain joins TRBV6-5 and TRBJ2-2; possibly TRBD1 for D (5 bases). The germline gives CDR1 MNHEY, CDR2 SVGAGI. CDR3 length: 13 residues. Trimming took off 5 bases at V and 7 bases at J, with 11 bases between the two ends. CDR3 residues: CASSEAQGGELFF. The CDR3 bases are TGTGCCAGCAGTGAGGCCCAGGGCGGGGAGCTGTTTTTT.

The chain uses TRBV7-6 and TRBJ2-1; possibly TRBD2 for D (5 bases). V gave up 5 bases and J gave up 6 bases, with 14 bases separating them. The CDR3 totals 14 residues. The germline V gene has CDR1 SGHVS and CDR2 FNYEAQ. The CDR3 loop is CASSLRRDFNEQFF. CDR3 sequence (DNA): TGTGCCAGCAGCCTCCGTCGGGATTTCAATGAGCAGTTCTTC. The entire variable domain, with the rest obtained from reference TRBV7-6 and TRBJ2-1, is as follows: GAGVSQSPRYKVTKRGQDVALRCDPISGHVSLYWYRQALGQGPEFLTYFNYEAQQDKSGLPNDRFSAERPEGSISTLTIQRTEQRDSAMYRCASSLRRDFNEQFFGPGTRLTVL.

The V gene is TRBV4-3, the J gene TRBJ2-7, with 8 nucleotides matching TRBD1. Trimming at V came to 1 base and at J to 2 bases, leaving 4 bases not matched to a gene. Germline-derived CDR1 and CDR2 are LGHNA and YSLEER. CDR3 size: 15 residues. CDR3 coding DNA: TGCGCCAGCAGCCAAGGGGGGACAGGTACCTACGAGCAGTACTTC. This codes for CASSQGGTGTYEQYF.

The chain links TRBV6-4 to TRBJ2-3; D not resolved. The V gene's germline CDR1 is MRHNA and CDR2 SNTAGT. This CDR3 comprises 13 residues. Trimming stripped 3 bases from V and 9 bases from J, with 13 bases between. The chain's CDR3 is CASSDSMTETQYF. The CDR3 DNA reads as TGTGCCAGCAGTGATTCTATGACTGAGACGCAGTATTTT.

This clone is a singleton in its sample. V usage is TRBV2 and J usage is TRBJ1-1, with a weak D call TRBD1 (6 bases). V lost 7 bases and J 4 bases, leaving 22 bases between the germline ends. Germline lookup yields CDR1 SNHLY and CDR2 FYNNEI. The CDR3 totals 16 residues. The CDR3 spells CASTTSQGFGSTEAFF. The CDR3 DNA follows: TGTGCCAGCACTACCTCACAGGGATTTGGGAGCACTGAAGCTTTCTTT.

The chain combines TRBV28 with TRBJ2-2; maybe TRBD1 (5 bases). This CDR3 comprises 14 residues. Germline assignment: CDR1 MDHEN and CDR2 SYDVKM. With 6 bases removed from V and 4 bases from J, the gap between germline ends came to 12 bases. CDR3: CASSQGAATGELFF. CDR3 sequence (DNA): TGTGCCAGCAGCCAAGGGGCGGCCACCGGGGAGCTGTTTTTT.

This chain uses TRBV4-2 with TRBJ2-4; tentative D call: TRBD2 (6 bases). The CDR3 consists of 16 residues. Germline-derived CDR1 and CDR2 are LGHNA and YNFKEQ. Trimming removed 8 bases at V and 1 base at J, with 18 bases between. The DNA of the CDR3 is TGTGCCAGCTCCCCAGAGGGGAGGAGTGCCAAAAACATTCAGTACTTC. It encodes CASSPEGRSAKNIQYF.

This sequence joins TRBV19 and TRBJ2-1, with 7 positions matching TRBD2. V gave up 3 bases and J gave up 2 bases; unmatched junction bases: 4. Germline lookup yields CDR1 LNHDA and CDR2 SQIVND (reference sequence). CDR3 size: 15 residues. In DNA, the CDR3 is TGTGCCAGTAGTATTAAGGGGACTACCTACAATGAGCAGTTCTTC. Translating it yields CASSIKGTTYNEQFF.

The chain combines TRBV4-1 with TRBJ2-3; TRBD2 aligns across 8 bases. Trimming took 4 bases from V and 2 from J; bases not matched to a gene: 5. Germline lookup yields CDR1 MGHRA and CDR2 YSYEKL. The CDR3 contains 15 residues. For the CDR3, the DNA is TGCGCCAGCAGCCGGATAGCGGGGACCACAGATACGCAGTATTTT. Translating it yields CASSRIAGTTDTQYF.

The chain employs TRBV18 and TRBJ2-7, with 12 nucleotides matching TRBD1. V trimming: 3 bases; J trimming: 3 bases; junction bases outside the gene matches: 3. This CDR3 region has 15 residues. The V gene's germline CDR1 is KGHSH and CDR2 LQKENI. CDR3 in DNA: TGTGCCAGCTCACCCGGGACAGGGGGCCACTACGAGCAGTACTTC. Protein: CASSPGTGGHYEQYF.

CDR3 sequence: CASESGNANYGYTF. In DNA form, the CDR3 reads TGTGCCAGCGAGTCAGGGAACGCTAACTATGGCTACACCTTC. This chain joins TRBV6-1 and TRBJ1-2, with D perhaps matching TRBD1 (5 bases). This CDR3 contains 14 residues. Germline lookup yields CDR1 MNHNS and CDR2 SASEGT. The V end was cut by 8 bases, the J end by 0 bases, with 13 bases between.

The V call is TRBV7-3, the J call TRBJ1-2; 9 positions agree with TRBD1. This CDR3 region has 13 residues. The V segment lost 5 bases and the J segment 7 bases; nucleotides outside the gene matches: 5. Germline loops: CDR1 SGHTA, CDR2 FQGTGA. The CDR3 DNA sequence: TGTGCCAGCAGCCCTACGGGACAGGGTGGCTACACCTTC. This sequence encodes CASSPTGQGGYTF.

The chain carries TRBV6-6 and TRBJ1-5; 8 nucleotides line up with TRBD1. The CDR3 is 16 amino acids. Trimming cost V 6 bases and J 4 bases; bases outside gene matches: 11. Germline V gives CDR1 MNHNY, CDR2 SVGAGI (reference sequence). The CDR3 spells CASRLTDRGSNQPQHF. CDR3 DNA sequence: TGTGCCAGCAGGTTAACCGACAGGGGTTCGAATCAGCCCCAGCATTTT.

V usage is TRBV6-6 and J usage is TRBJ2-1, with a weak D call TRBD2 (5 bases). Germline-derived CDR1 and CDR2 are MNHNY and SVGAGI (reference sequence). The CDR3 extends over 15 amino acids. Between the trimmed V and J ends, which lost 6 bases and 9 bases, there was a span of 21 bases. CDR3 bases: TGTGCCAGCAGCCACGCATATCGCCCTAGCACTGAGCAGTTCTTC. It encodes CASSHAYRPSTEQFF.